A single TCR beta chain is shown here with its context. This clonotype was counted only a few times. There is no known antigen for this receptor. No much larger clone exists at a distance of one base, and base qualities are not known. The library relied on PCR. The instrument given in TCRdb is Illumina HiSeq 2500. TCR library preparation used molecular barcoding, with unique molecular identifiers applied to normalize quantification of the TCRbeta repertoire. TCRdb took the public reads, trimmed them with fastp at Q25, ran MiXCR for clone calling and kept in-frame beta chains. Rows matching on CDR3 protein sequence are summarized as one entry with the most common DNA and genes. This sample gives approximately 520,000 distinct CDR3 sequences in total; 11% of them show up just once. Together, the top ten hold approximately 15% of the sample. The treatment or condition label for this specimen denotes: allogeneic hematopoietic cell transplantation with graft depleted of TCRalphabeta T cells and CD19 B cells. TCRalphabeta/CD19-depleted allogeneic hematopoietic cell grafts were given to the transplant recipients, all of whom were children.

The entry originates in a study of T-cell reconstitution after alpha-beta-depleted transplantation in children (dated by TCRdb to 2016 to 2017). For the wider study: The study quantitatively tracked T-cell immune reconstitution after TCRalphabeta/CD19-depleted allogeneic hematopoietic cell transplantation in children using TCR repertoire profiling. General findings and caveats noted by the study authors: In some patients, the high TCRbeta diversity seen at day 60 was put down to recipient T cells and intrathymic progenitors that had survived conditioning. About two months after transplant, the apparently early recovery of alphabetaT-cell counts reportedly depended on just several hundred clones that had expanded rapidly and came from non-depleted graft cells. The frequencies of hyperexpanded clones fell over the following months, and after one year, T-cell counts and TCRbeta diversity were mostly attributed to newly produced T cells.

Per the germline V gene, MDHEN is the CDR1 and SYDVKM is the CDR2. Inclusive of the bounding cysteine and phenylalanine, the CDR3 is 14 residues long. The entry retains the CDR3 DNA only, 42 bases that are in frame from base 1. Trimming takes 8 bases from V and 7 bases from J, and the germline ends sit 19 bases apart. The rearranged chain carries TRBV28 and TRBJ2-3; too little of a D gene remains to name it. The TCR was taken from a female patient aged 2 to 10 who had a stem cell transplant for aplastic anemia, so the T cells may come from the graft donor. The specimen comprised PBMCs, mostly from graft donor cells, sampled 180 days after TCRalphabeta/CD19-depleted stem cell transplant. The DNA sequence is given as TGTGCCAGCGGCCCTCGGGCCTCTCAGAATACGCAGTATTTT. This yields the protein CASGPRASQNTQYF.